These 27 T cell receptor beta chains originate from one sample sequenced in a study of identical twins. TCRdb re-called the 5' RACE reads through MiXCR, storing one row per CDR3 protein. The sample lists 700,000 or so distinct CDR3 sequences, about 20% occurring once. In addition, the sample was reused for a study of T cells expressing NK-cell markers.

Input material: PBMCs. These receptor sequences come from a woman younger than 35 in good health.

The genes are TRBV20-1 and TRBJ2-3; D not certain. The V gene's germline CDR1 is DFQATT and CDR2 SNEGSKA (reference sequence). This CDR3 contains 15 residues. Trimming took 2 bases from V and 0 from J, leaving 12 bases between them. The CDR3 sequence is CSARPAATSTDTQYF. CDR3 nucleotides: TGCAGTGCTAGACCGGCAGCTACTAGCACAGATACGCAGTATTTT.

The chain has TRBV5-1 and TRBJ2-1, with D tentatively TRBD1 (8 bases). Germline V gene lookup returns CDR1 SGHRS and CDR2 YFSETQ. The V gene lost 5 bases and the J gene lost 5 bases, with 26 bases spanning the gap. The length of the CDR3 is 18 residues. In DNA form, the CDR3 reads TGCGCCAGCAGTCCGAGGGGGCAAACAGGGGGGGATAACAATGAGCAGTTCTTC. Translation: CASSPRGQTGGDNNEQFF.

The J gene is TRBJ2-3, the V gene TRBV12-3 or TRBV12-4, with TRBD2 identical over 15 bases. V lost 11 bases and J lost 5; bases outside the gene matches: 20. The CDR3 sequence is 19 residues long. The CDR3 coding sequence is TGTGCCTTCAGTTTAGTGCGGACTAGCGGGAGGGCCTTGGTAGATACGCAGTATTTT. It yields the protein CAFSLVRTSGRALVDTQYF.

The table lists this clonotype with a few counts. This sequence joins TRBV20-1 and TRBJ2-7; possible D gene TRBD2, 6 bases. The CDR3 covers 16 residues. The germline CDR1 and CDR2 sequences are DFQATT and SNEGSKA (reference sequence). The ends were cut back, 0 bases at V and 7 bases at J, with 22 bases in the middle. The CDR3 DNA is TGCAGTGCTAGAGACCCAGGAGGGGTGTTGGACCATGAGCAGTACTTC. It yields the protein CSARDPGGVLDHEQYF.

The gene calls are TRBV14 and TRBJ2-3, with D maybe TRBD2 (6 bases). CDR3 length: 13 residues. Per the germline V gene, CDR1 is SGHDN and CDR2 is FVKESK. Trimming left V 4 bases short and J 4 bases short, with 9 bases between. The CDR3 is CASSRGVADTQYF. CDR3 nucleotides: TGTGCCAGCAGCCGCGGGGTGGCAGATACGCAGTATTTT.

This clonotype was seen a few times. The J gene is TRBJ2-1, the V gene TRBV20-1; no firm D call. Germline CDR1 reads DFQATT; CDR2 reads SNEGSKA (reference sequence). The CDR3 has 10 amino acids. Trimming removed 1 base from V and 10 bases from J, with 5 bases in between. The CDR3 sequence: CSARATEQFF. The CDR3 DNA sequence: TGCAGTGCTAGAGCTACGGAGCAGTTCTTC.

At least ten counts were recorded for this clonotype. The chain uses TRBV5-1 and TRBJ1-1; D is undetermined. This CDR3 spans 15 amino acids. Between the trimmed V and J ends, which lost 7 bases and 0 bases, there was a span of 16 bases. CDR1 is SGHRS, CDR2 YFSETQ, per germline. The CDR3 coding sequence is TGCGCCAGCTCCAACGGAATCAACATGAACACTGAAGCTTTCTTT. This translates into CASSNGINMNTEAFF.

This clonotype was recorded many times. DNA for the CDR3: TGTGCCAGCAGTCCAGACAGGGTCGCTCCCGAGCAGTACTTC. This gives the protein CASSPDRVAPEQYF. The gene calls are TRBV12-3 or TRBV12-4 and TRBJ2-7; 7 positions agree with TRBD1. The CDR3 covers 14 residues. J was trimmed by 6 bases and V by 5 bases; bases with no gene match: 10.

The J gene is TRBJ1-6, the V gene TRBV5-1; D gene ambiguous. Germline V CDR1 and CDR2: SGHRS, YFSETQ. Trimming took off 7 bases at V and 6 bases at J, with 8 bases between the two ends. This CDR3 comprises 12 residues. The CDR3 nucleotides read TGCGCCAGCCGTGGAGCTAATTCACCCCTCCACTTT. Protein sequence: CASRGANSPLHF. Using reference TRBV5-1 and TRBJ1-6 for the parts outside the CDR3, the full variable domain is KAGVTQTPRYLIKTRGQQVTLSCSPISGHRSVSWYQQTPGQGLQFLFEYFSETQRNKGNFPGRFSGRQFSNSRSEMNVSTLELGDSALYLCASRGANSPLHFGNGTRLTVT.

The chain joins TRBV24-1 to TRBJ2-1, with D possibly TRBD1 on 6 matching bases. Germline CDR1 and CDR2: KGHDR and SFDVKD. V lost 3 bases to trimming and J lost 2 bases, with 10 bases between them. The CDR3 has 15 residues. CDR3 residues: CATSDPRDTYNEQFF. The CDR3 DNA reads TGTGCCACCAGTGATCCTAGGGACACCTACAATGAGCAGTTCTTC.

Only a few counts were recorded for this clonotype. The CDR3 nucleotides read TGCAGCGTGGCCGAACAGGGAACGAACACTGAAGCTTTCTTT. Its protein is CSVAEQGTNTEAFF. The chain carries TRBV29-1 and TRBJ1-1; D might be TRBD1 (6 bases). Germline loops: CDR1 SQVTM, CDR2 ANQGSEA. The length of the CDR3 is 14 residues. V shed 6 bases and J shed 1 base, with 15 bases lying between them.

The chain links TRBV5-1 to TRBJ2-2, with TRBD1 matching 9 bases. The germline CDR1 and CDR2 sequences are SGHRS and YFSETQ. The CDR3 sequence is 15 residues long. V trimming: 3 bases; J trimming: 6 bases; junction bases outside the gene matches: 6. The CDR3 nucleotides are TGCGCCAGCAGCTCCCGGGACAGGGTGGCCGGGGAGCTGTTTTTT. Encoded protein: CASSSRDRVAGELFF.

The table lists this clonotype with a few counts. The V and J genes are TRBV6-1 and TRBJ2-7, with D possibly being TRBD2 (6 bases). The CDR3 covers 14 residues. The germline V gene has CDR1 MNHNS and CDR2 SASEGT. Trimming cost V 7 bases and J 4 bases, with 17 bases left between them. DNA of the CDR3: TGTGCCAGCACCTCAAGACCCGGGGGTTACGAGCAGTACTTC. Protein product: CASTSRPGGYEQYF.

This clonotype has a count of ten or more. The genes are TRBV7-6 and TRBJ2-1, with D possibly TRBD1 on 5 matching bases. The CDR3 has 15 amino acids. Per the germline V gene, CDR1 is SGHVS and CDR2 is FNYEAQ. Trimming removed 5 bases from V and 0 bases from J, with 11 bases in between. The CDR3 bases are TGTGCCAGCAGCCCAGGGCATAGCTCCTACAATGAGCAGTTCTTC. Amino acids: CASSPGHSSYNEQFF.

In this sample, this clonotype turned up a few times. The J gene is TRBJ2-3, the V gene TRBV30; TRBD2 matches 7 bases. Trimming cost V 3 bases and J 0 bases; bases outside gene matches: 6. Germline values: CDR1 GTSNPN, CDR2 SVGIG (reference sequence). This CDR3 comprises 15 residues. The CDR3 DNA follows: TGTGCCTGGAGCAAGAGCGGGGCTAGCACAGATACGCAGTATTTT. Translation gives CAWSKSGASTDTQYF.

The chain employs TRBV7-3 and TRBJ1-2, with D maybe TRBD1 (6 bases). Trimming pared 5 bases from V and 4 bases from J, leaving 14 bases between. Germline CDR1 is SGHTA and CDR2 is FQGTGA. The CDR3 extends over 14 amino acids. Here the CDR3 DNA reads TGTGCCAGCAGCGACCGGGACACGAGCTATGGCTACACCTTC. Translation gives CASSDRDTSYGYTF.

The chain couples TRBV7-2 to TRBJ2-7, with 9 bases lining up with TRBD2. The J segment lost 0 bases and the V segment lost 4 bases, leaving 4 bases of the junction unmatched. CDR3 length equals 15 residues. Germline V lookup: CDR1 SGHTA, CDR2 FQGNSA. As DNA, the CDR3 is TGTGCCAGCAGCTACCGGACTAGCGCCTCCTACGAGCAGTACTTC. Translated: CASSYRTSASYEQYF. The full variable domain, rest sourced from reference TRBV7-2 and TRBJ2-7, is GAGVSQSPSNKVTEKGKDVELRCDPISGHTALYWYRQSLGQGLEFLIYFQGNSAPDKSGLPSDRFSAERTGGSVSTLTIQRTQQEDSAVYLCASSYRTSASYEQYFGPGTRLTVT.

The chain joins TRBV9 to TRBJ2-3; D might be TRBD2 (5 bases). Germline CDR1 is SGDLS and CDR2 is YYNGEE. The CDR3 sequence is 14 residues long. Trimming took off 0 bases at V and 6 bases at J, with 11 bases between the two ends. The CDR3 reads CASSVATREDTQYF. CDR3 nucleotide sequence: TGTGCCAGCAGCGTAGCAACTAGGGAGGATACGCAGTATTTT.

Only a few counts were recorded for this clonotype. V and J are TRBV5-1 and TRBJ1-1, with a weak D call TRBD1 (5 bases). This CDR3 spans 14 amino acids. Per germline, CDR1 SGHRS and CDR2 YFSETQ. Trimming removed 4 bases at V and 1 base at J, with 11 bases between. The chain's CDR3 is CASSTGLGNTEAFF. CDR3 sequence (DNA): TGCGCCAGCAGCACGGGACTTGGGAACACTGAAGCTTTCTTT.

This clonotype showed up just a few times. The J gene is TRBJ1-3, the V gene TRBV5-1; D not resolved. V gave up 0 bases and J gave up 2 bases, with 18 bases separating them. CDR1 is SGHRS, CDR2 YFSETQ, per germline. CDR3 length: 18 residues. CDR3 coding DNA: TGCGCCAGCAGCTTGGTTGGGAGGTCCATCTCTCCTGGAAACACCATATATTTT. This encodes CASSLVGRSISPGNTIYF.

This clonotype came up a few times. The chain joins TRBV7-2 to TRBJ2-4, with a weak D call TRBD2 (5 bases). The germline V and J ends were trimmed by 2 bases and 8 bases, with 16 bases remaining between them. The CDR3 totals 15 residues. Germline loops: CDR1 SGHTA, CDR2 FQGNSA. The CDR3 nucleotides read TGTGCCAGCAGCTTATCGGCTAACCCGAGGGACATTCAGTACTTC. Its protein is CASSLSANPRDIQYF.

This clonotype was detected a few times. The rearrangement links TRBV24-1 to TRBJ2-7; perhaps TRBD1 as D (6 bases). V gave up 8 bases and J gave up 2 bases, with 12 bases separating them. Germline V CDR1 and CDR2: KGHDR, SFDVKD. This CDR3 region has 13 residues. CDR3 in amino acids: CATKPRGTYEQYF. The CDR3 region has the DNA TGTGCCACCAAGCCCAGGGGTACCTACGAGCAGTACTTC.

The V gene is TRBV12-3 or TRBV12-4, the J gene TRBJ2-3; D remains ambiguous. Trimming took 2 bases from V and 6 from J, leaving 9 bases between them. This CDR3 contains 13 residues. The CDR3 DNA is TGTGCCAGCAGTTTAAGGCTCCCGGATACGCAGTATTTT. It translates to CASSLRLPDTQYF.

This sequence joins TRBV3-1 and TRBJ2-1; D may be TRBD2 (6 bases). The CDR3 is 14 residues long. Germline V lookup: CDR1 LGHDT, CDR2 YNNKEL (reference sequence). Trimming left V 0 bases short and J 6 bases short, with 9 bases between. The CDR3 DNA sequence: TGTGCCAGCAGCCAAGATCCAGCGGGCAATGAGCAGTTCTTC. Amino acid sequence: CASSQDPAGNEQFF.

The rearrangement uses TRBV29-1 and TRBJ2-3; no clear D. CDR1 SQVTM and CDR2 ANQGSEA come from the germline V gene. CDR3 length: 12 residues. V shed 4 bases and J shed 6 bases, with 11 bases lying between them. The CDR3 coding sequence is TGCAGCGTTGGTACACACGCCGATACGCAGTATTTT. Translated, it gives CSVGTHADTQYF.

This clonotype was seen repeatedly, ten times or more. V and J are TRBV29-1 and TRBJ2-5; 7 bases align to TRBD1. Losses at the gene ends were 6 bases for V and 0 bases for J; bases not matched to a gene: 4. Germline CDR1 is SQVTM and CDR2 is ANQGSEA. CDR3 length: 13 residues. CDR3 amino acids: CSVNRGYQETQYF. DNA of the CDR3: TGCAGCGTGAACAGGGGCTACCAAGAGACCCAGTACTTC.

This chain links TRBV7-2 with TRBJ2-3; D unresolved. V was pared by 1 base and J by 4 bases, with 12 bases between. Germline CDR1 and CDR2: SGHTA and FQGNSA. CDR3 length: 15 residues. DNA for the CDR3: TGTGCCAGCAGCTTAGTTCTTGGCAGCGCAGATACGCAGTATTTT. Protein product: CASSLVLGSADTQYF.